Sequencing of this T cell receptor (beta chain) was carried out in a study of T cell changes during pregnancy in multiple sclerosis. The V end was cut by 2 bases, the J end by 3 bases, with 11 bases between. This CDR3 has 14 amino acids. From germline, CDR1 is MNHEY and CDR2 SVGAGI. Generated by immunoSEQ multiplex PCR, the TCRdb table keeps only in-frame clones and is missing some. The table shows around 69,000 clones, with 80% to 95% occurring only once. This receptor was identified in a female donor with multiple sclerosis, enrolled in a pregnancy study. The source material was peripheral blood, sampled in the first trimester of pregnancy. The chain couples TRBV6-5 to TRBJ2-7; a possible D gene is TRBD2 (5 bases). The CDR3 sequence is CASSYKAASYEQYF. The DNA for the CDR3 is TGTGCCAGCAGTTACAAAGCGGCTAGCTACGAGCAGTACTTC.